These 2 T cell receptor beta chains originate from one sample sequenced in a study of CD8 T cells in Susac syndrome. The RNA input was about 0.45 to 1 ug, and it was reverse transcribed with random hexamers. One entry per CDR3 protein results from TCRdb running MiXCR on the immunoSEQ multiplex PCR reads. Among about 250,000 distinct CDR3 sequences listed, roughly 95% were seen once. Sequences were obtained from CD4+ T cells from PBMCs. These receptors were obtained from a human donor with multiple sclerosis.

The chain couples TRBV29-1 to TRBJ2-5; 11 bases are shared with TRBD1. CDR3 length equals 13 residues. Per germline, CDR1 SQVTM and CDR2 ANQGSEA. V lost 6 bases and J lost 4; bases outside the gene matches: 4. Here the CDR3 reads CSVRDRGIETQYF. The CDR3 DNA follows: TGCAGCGTCCGGGACAGGGGGATAGAGACCCAGTACTTC.

The V and J genes are TRBV7-7 and TRBJ2-1; D is ambiguous. The germline V gene has CDR1 SSHAT and CDR2 FNYEAQ (reference sequence). The CDR3 length is 14 residues. V lost 2 bases to trimming and J lost 5 bases, with 10 bases between them. Here the CDR3 DNA reads TGTGCCAGCAGCTTACGTGCCCGGGACAATGAGCAGTTCTTC. It translates to CASSLRARDNEQFF.